The subject of this entry is one T cell receptor (beta chain). The antigen is not known. The ends were cut back, 0 bases at V and 1 base at J, with 11 bases in the middle. The CDR3 sequence is 16 residues long. Germline assignment: CDR1 SGHRS and CDR2 YFSETQ. The data belong to a study of early T cells in non-severe SARS-CoV-2 infection. Across the whole study: The study sequenced bulk RNA from unsorted whole blood, with chains unpaired. Study-wide results and limits: VDJdb matching, biased toward anti-spike CD8 responses, missed private and CD4 specificities.

Attached unique molecular identifiers marked individual cDNA molecules. TCRdb reprocessed the 5' RACE reads with MiXCR, giving one entry per CDR3 protein. Altogether 70,000 to 90,000 distinct CDR3 sequences are present, over 9.5% being singletons, with the ten largest covering approximately 3.6%. This chain joins TRBV5-1 and TRBJ1-3; D remains unclear. Sequences were obtained from whole blood. This receptor was identified in an adult who was a healthcare worker with PCR-confirmed SARS-CoV-2 infection or an uninfected control (not recorded which). The CDR3 DNA is TGCGCCAGCAGCTTGGATATTATTGCATCTGGAAACACCATATATTTT. Amino acid sequence: CASSLDIIASGNTIYF.